These 27 T cell receptor beta chains came from one sample sequenced in a study of T-cell memory formation after mild COVID-19. TCRdb ran MiXCR on the 5' RACE reads and lists one entry per CDR3 protein. The sample carries about 340,000 distinct CDR3 sequences, 15% recorded once. Source material: PBMCs or a T cell subset sorted from them (not recorded which). These receptors were obtained from a young man who had mild COVID-19 (a few samples of this study predate the infection). Cell type and time point are not known.

This sequence joins TRBV29-1 and TRBJ2-3, with D possibly TRBD2 on 7 matching bases. Germline loops: CDR1 SQVTM, CDR2 ANQGSEA. V shed 3 bases and J shed 4 bases, with 20 bases lying between them. The CDR3 consists of 16 residues. For the CDR3, the DNA is TGCAGCGTTGATTGGGGGGGCTCCCAGGAGGCAGATACGCAGTATTTT. Translation: CSVDWGGSQEADTQYF.

The chain carries TRBV27 and TRBJ2-7, with 15 bases that match TRBD2. The CDR3 is 19 amino acids. Germline lookup yields CDR1 MNHEY and CDR2 SMNVEV (reference sequence). Trimming at V came to 0 bases and at J to 3 bases, leaving 9 bases not matched to a gene. This CDR3 reads CASSLSPRRTSGGGYEQYF. The CDR3 nucleotides read TGTGCCAGCAGTTTATCTCCGCGACGGACTAGCGGGGGGGGCTACGAGCAGTACTTC.

This sequence joins TRBV5-1 and TRBJ2-5; 9 positions agree with TRBD2. The CDR3 is made up of 14 amino acids. The ends lost 5 bases at V and 5 bases at J; junction bases unmatched: 7. From germline, CDR1 is SGHRS and CDR2 YFSETQ. The CDR3 region is CASRPGLAMETQYF. In DNA, the CDR3 is TGCGCCAGCAGACCGGGACTAGCCATGGAGACCCAGTACTTC.

This rearrangement joins TRBV18 to TRBJ2-4; possible D gene TRBD1, 6 bases. V lost 3 bases to trimming and J lost 2 bases, with 11 bases between them. This CDR3 has 15 residues. Germline CDR1 reads KGHSH; CDR2 reads LQKENI. The CDR3 DNA follows: TGTGCCAGCTCACCCCGGGACATCTCCAAAAACATTCAGTACTTC. Its protein is CASSPRDISKNIQYF.

The chain links TRBV5-1 to TRBJ2-3; D may be TRBD1 or TRBD2 (5 bases each). Germline lookup yields CDR1 SGHRS and CDR2 YFSETQ. V was trimmed by 3 bases and J by 0 bases, leaving 11 bases between them. This CDR3 is 15 amino acids long. CDR3 loop: CASSSGTLSTDTQYF. The CDR3 DNA sequence: TGCGCCAGCAGCTCCGGGACCCTGAGCACAGATACGCAGTATTTT.

This clonotype was found a few times. The genes are TRBV5-1 and TRBJ2-2; 8 nucleotides line up with TRBD1. The ends lost 1 base at V and 6 bases at J; junction bases unmatched: 8. The CDR3 is made up of 16 amino acids. Germline V CDR1 and CDR2: SGHRS, YFSETQ. The CDR3: CASSLSPGGNSGELFF. The DNA of the CDR3 is TGCGCCAGCAGCTTGTCCCCAGGGGGCAATTCCGGGGAGCTGTTTTTT. Full variable domain (outside the CDR3, taken from reference TRBV5-1 and TRBJ2-2): KAGVTQTPRYLIKTRGQQVTLSCSPISGHRSVSWYQQTPGQGLQFLFEYFSETQRNKGNFPGRFSGRQFSNSRSEMNVSTLELGDSALYLCASSLSPGGNSGELFFGEGSRLTVL.

The genes are TRBV20-1 and TRBJ2-4; 12 nucleotides align to TRBD2. This CDR3 comprises 14 residues. Germline CDR1 DFQATT, CDR2 SNEGSKA (reference sequence). V lost 4 bases and J lost 7; bases outside the gene matches: 5. CDR3 sequence (DNA): TGCAGTGCTACTAGCGGGGGGGCCCGGAACATTCAGTACTTC. Its protein product is CSATSGGARNIQYF.

CDR3 amino acids: CASSPLPGKNTGELFF. The DNA for the CDR3 is TGTGCCAGCTCACCACTTCCAGGGAAGAACACCGGGGAGCTGTTTTTT. V is TRBV18 and J is TRBJ2-2; a weak D match, TRBD1 (5 bases). V lost 1 base to trimming and J lost 1 base, with 10 bases between them. The CDR3 sequence is 16 residues long. The germline CDR1 and CDR2 sequences are KGHSH and LQKENI.

This clonotype was seen only a few times. The rearrangement links TRBV5-6 to TRBJ2-3; 8 bases line up with TRBD2. Germline assignment: CDR1 SGHDT and CDR2 YYEEEE. The CDR3 totals 16 residues. J was trimmed by 0 bases and V by 3 bases; bases with no gene match: 6. CDR3 amino acids: CASSSSGTRSTDTQYF. DNA of the CDR3: TGTGCCAGCAGCTCTTCCGGGACTAGGAGCACAGATACGCAGTATTTT.

This clonotype has just a few counts. V gene TRBV29-1 combines with J gene TRBJ2-1; the D gene is possibly TRBD2 (5 bases). Trimming stripped 7 bases from V and 4 bases from J, with 8 bases between. The CDR3 consists of 11 residues. Germline loops: CDR1 SQVTM, CDR2 ANQGSEA. The CDR3 loop reads CSAGWYNEQFF. DNA for the CDR3: TGCAGCGCGGGGTGGTACAATGAGCAGTTCTTC.

This clonotype was found a few times. The chain links TRBV27 to TRBJ2-3; a weak D match, TRBD2 (5 bases). CDR1 is MNHEY, CDR2 SMNVEV, per germline (reference sequence). This CDR3 has 12 residues. The V end was cut by 7 bases, the J end by 10 bases, with 15 bases between. The CDR3 sequence is CASKTLGVAQYF. Here the CDR3 DNA reads TGTGCCAGCAAGACCCTGGGAGTGGCGCAGTATTTT.

This clonotype occurred a few times. This chain links TRBV6-1 with TRBJ1-2, with a tentative D call TRBD1 (6 bases). Germline V CDR1 and CDR2: MNHNS, SASEGT. With 4 bases removed from V and 6 bases from J, the gap between germline ends came to 15 bases. The CDR3 loop spans 14 amino acids. The CDR3 reads CASSGVRTAHGYTF. CDR3 DNA: TGTGCCAGCAGTGGAGTCCGGACAGCGCATGGCTACACCTTC.

The chain couples TRBV12-3 or TRBV12-4 to TRBJ2-1; 10 bases agree with TRBD2. J was trimmed by 2 bases and V by 5 bases; bases with no gene match: 3. This CDR3 region has 15 residues. The DNA for the CDR3 is TGTGCCAGCAGTAGGGGACTAGCGCCCTACAATGAGCAGTTCTTC. It translates to CASSRGLAPYNEQFF.

The chain couples TRBV21-1 to TRBJ1-2. TRBV21-1 is a pseudogene segment. CDR3 size: 12 residues. The CDR3 loop is CASGPVLYGYTF. CDR3 in DNA: TGTGCCAGCGGCCCCGTGCTCTATGGCTACACCTTC.

This clonotype was observed a handful of times. This chain connects TRBV2 to TRBJ1-2; D not certain. Germline loops: CDR1 SNHLY, CDR2 FYNNEI. V was shortened by 2 bases and J by 3 bases, with 7 bases between the two germline ends. The CDR3 is 13 residues long. CDR3 in amino acids: CASSEQLYYGYTF. DNA of the CDR3: TGTGCCAGCAGTGAACAGTTATACTATGGCTACACCTTC.

This clonotype was found a few times. The chain employs TRBV9 and TRBJ2-3, with D possibly matching TRBD1 (5 bases). V was pared by 1 base and J by 0 bases, with 9 bases between. The CDR3 totals 15 residues. Germline V gene data show CDR1 as SGDLS and CDR2 as YYNGEE. The CDR3 nucleotides are TGTGCCAGCAGCGTACTGGGGCTAAGCACAGATACGCAGTATTTT. Its translation is CASSVLGLSTDTQYF.

CDR3 in DNA: TGCGCCAGCAGCTTGCAGCCAGGGGGAAAACAGCCCCAGCATTTT. This gives the protein CASSLQPGGKQPQHF. The rearrangement uses TRBV5-1 and TRBJ1-5; 7 bases match TRBD1. CDR1 is SGHRS, CDR2 YFSETQ, per germline. The CDR3 totals 15 residues. The junction had 8 bases not matched to a gene; V was cut back by 1 base and J by 7 bases.

The chain recombines TRBV20-1 with TRBJ2-7; possibly TRBD2 for D (6 bases). CDR1 and CDR2 from the germline V gene are DFQATT and SNEGSKA (reference sequence). Trimming stripped 0 bases from V and 0 bases from J, with 15 bases between. This CDR3 has 16 residues. The CDR3 reads CSARDRGTSGSYEQYV. In DNA form, the CDR3 reads TGCAGTGCTAGAGATCGGGGGACTTCCGGCTCCTACGAGCAGTACGTC.

J is TRBJ2-1 and V is TRBV9, with 7 bases aligning to TRBD2. The junction had 5 bases not matched to a gene; V was cut back by 0 bases and J by 2 bases. This CDR3 contains 16 residues. Germline V gives CDR1 SGDLS, CDR2 YYNGEE. CDR3 in amino acids: CASSVEPGGPYNEQFF. CDR3 DNA: TGTGCCAGCAGCGTAGAACCGGGGGGACCCTACAATGAGCAGTTCTTC.

This clonotype was seen a few times. J is TRBJ1-1 and V is TRBV12-3 or TRBV12-4; D unclear. CDR3 length: 13 amino acids. V gave up 2 bases and J gave up 6 bases, with 10 bases separating them. The CDR3 loop is CASSLLVSAEAFF. CDR3 in DNA: TGTGCCAGCAGTTTACTGGTATCTGCTGAAGCTTTCTTT.

This clonotype was detected ten times or more. The chain combines TRBV12-3 or TRBV12-4 with TRBJ2-7; 7 bases are a match to TRBD1. There are 14 residues in the CDR3. V lost 6 bases to trimming and J lost 2 bases; unmatched junction nucleotides: 7. The CDR3 bases are TGTGCCAGCAGCTACGGGGACAGAACCTACGAGCAGTACTTC. It yields the protein CASSYGDRTYEQYF.

This clonotype was detected only a few times. The rearrangement joins TRBV6-5 to TRBJ1-2, with 8 bases aligning to TRBD1. This CDR3 has 15 residues. Germline-derived CDR1 and CDR2 are MNHEY and SVGAGI. The junction had 10 bases not matched to a gene; V was cut back by 4 bases and J by 6 bases. The CDR3 coding sequence is TGTGCCAGCAGTTCGGGACAGGCCCCCAGGAATGGCTACACCTTC. Its protein is CASSSGQAPRNGYTF.

This clonotype was recorded many times. The chain carries TRBV7-2 and TRBJ2-7, with D possibly matching TRBD2 (5 bases). The CDR3 runs to 13 residues. CDR1 and CDR2 from the germline V gene are SGHTA and FQGNSA. V lost 10 bases, J lost 4 bases, and 17 bases lay in between. Here the CDR3 DNA reads TGTGCCACCTCCCGGACTCCAGAATACGAGCAGTACTTC. Amino acids: CATSRTPEYEQYF.

The genes are TRBV30 and TRBJ2-7, with D hard to call. The germline CDR1 and CDR2 sequences are GTSNPN and SVGIG (reference sequence). The CDR3 has 11 residues. With 0 bases removed from V and 8 bases from J, the gap between germline ends came to 8 bases. As DNA, the CDR3 is TGTGCCTGGAGTGTATGGCCTAAGCAGTACTTC. It encodes CAWSVWPKQYF.

V gene TRBV5-4 combines with J gene TRBJ2-2, with D perhaps TRBD1 (6 bases). The germline V and J ends were trimmed by 4 bases and 4 bases, with 11 bases remaining between them. This CDR3 is 14 amino acids long. Germline CDR1 and CDR2: SGHNT and YYREEE (reference sequence). DNA of the CDR3: TGTGCCAGCAGCGCAGGGGTGGCCACCGGGGAGCTGTTTTTT. This gives the protein CASSAGVATGELFF. The full variable domain, completed using reference TRBV5-4 and TRBJ2-2, is ETGVTQSPTHLIKTRGQQVTLRCSSQSGHNTVSWYQQALGQGPQFIFQYYREEENGRGNFPPRFSGLQFPNYSSELNVNALELDDSALYLCASSAGVATGELFFGEGSRLTVL.

In its sample, this clonotype was seen many times. The rearrangement joins TRBV5-1 to TRBJ1-1, with TRBD1 matching 7 bases. CDR1 and CDR2 (germline): SGHRS, YFSETQ. The CDR3 is 14 amino acids. J was trimmed by 10 bases and V by 4 bases; bases with no gene match: 13. Here the CDR3 DNA reads TGCGCCAGCAGCCTGACTCGACAGGGCCTCGGAGCTTTCTTT. Protein: CASSLTRQGLGAFF.

This rearrangement joins TRBV4-1 to TRBJ1-1; a weak D match, TRBD1 (6 bases). This CDR3 is built from 17 residues. Germline assignment: CDR1 MGHRA and CDR2 YSYEKL. V lost 0 bases, J lost 1 base, and 15 bases lay in between. CDR3: CASSQDILGGRNTEAFF. For the CDR3, the DNA is TGCGCCAGCAGCCAAGATATTCTAGGGGGGAGGAACACTGAAGCTTTCTTT.